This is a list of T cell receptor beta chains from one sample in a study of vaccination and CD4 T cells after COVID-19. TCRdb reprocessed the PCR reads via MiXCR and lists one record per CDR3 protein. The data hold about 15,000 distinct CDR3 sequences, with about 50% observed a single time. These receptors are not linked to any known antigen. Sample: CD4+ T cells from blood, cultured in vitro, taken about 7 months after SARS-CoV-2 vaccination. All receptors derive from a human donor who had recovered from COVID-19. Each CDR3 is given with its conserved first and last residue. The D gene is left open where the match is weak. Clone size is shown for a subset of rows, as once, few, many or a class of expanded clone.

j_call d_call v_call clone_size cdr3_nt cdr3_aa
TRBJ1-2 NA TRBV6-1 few TGTGCCAGCCGTGGGTCTGGGGGCTCCTATGGCTACACCTTC CASRGSGGSYGYTF
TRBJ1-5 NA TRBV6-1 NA TGTGCCAGCTCCTCTGGTGGGGGGGGATTTAGCAATCAGCCCCAGCATTTT CASSSGGGGFSNQPQHF
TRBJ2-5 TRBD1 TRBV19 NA TGTGCCAGTAGTTTAAGGACAGGGTTGGAGACCCAGTACTTC CASSLRTGLETQYF
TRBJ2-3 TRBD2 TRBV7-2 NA TGTGCCAGCAGCCAGAGTAGCGGGAGCACAGATACGCAGTATTTT CASSQSSGSTDTQYF
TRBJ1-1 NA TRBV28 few TGTGCCAGCAGTGGTACTGAAGCTTTCTTT CASSGTEAFF
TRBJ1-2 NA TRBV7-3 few TGTGCCAGCAGCTTAACGGGAGGGATCGGCTACACCTTC CASSLTGGIGYTF
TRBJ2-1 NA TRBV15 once TGTGCCACCAGCAGAGAGCCGCCCGTCTCGCGGTACAATGAGCAGTTCTTC CATSREPPVSRYNEQFF
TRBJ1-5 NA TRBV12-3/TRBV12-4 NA TGTGCCAGCAGTTTACTCGGGGGGAGGGGTAGCAATCAGCCCCAGCATTTT CASSLLGGRGSNQPQHF
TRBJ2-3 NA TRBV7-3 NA TGTGCCAGCAGCTCTTCCCACACAGATACGCAGTATTTT CASSSSHTDTQYF
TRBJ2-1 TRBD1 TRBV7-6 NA TGTGCCAGCAGCTTAGGGTACAGGGGGAGGAATGAGCAGTTCTTC CASSLGYRGRNEQFF
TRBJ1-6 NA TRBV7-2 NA TGTGCCAGCAGCTTTTCTCGGACAGATTATTCACCCCTCCACTTT CASSFSRTDYSPLHF
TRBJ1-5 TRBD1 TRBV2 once TGTGCCAGCAGTGAGGACAGGGCGGGCAATCAGCCCCAGCATTTT CASSEDRAGNQPQHF
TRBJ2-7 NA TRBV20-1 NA TGCAGTGCTCAGGGGGGTGGTGACGAGCAGTACTTC CSAQGGGDEQYF